This T cell receptor beta chain was captured in a study of T cells in Graves' hyperthyroidism and ophthalmopathy (dated by TCRdb to between 2018 and 2021). With regard to the full study: Peripheral blood samples were taken at initial diagnosis, before any treatment was given. TCR V-J signatures able to tell the groups apart were searched for in a discovery cohort of 100 or so patients, of whom over 40 had Graves' ophthalmopathy and about 55 had stable Graves' hyperthyroidism. The 100 or so discovery patients were randomly split 7:3 into training and test sets. After blood sampling, hyperthyroidism patients were treated with methimazole at a starting dose of 30 mg daily, and ophthalmopathy patients were treated with high-dose intravenous methylprednisolone. The paper describes TCR Vbeta CDR3 sequencing of around 130 peripheral blood samples, made up of 43 ophthalmopathy patients, around 73 hyperthyroidism patients and some 17 progressor patients. In addition, the study compared T-cell repertoires in thyroid tissue and in blood from roughly 6 Graves' hyperthyroidism patients. Whether ophthalmopathy could be predicted prospectively was tested in an independent validation cohort made up of some 20 hyperthyroidism patients plus 17 patients who later progressed to ophthalmopathy.

What the research found in general, with its limitations: During validation, the model predicted progression to ophthalmopathy a median of around six months ahead of onset, with 70.59% sensitivity and under 85% specificity. Sample size was not statistically predetermined, and investigators were not blinded to group allocation. A model built on a 13 V-J signature distinguished ophthalmopathy from stable hyperthyroidism, reaching about 88% sensitivity and approximately 81% specificity in cross-validation and 80%/75% in testing. Most expanded thyroid clonotypes (frequency above 0.001) were also found in blood, which suggests that blood repertoires may mirror thyroid immune responses.

In its sample, this clonotype was seen many times. Its antigen is not yet known. No quality values exist for individual bases; no much larger clone is one base distant. Ophthalmopathy patients had moderately to severely active disease, with a Clinical Activity Score of 3 or more, a NOSPECS grade of 4 or more, and a disease duration of less than 3 months. The study excluded patients with uncontrolled infections, other autoimmune diseases, pregnancy or lactation. Diagnoses were based on clinical symptoms, serum thyroxine and TRAb, thyroid ultrasound and orbital computed tomography. PBMCs were separated from 7.5 to 10 ml of fresh peripheral blood using Ficoll-Paque density gradient centrifugation. Total RNA was extracted with Trizol reagent, and quality was checked on an Agilent 2100 Bioanalyzer. Spanning cysteine to phenylalanine, the CDR3 consists of 15 amino acids. CDR3 DNA only is kept here, 45 bases in frame from base 1. The germline V gene sets CDR1 to SGDLS and CDR2 to YYNGEE. V loses 0 bases, J loses 2 bases, and the germline ends lie 11 bases apart.

The TCR beta CDR3 regions were amplified from RNA transcripts. The TCR CDR3 was subjected to a first round of RT-PCR using the HTBI primer set and the Qiagen OneStep RT-PCR kit. Libraries were constructed in a second round of multiplex PCR, after which size selection and purification were carried out. Sequencing of the libraries was done on an Illumina HiSeq2000 using paired-end 100 bp reads. Per the original workflow: SOAPnuke was used to process the raw data, with reads discarded if the reads contained adapters or uncalled bases, had a mean Phred below 15, or lacked an exact constant-primer or identifier match. High-quality paired reads were merged using COPE v1.2.5, and each unique nucleotide sequence was defined as a clonotype. MiTCR v1.1 was used to align the clonotypes against IMGT TRBV, TRBD and TRBJ reference segments. Analysis was restricted to V-J combinations with a frequency above 0.0001, which covered roughly 99% of repertoires. A TCS score was defined as the ratio between F50 (clonal expansion) and ExV (chaos), using BLOSUM62-based TCRdist between CDR3 peptides within each V-J. Welch's t-statistics and random forest reduced fewer than 550 V-J features to 10 to 15, which were used in a naive Bayes classifier (R e1071). TCRdb handled the public reads itself, with Q25 trimming in fastp and clone calling in MiXCR, and kept productive beta chains. CDR3 protein duplicates are merged, each entry listing the most common genes and DNA. The V and J calls here are based on TCRdb, not the publication. The sample table lists 450,000 to 550,000 distinct CDR3 sequences, approximately 25% of them with a count of one. Jointly, the top ten make up around 11% of the sample.

Sequencing was done on a sample of blood. The chain links TRBV9 with TRBJ1-2, with no D gene named confidently. The origin of this receptor is a woman under 40 with Graves' ophthalmopathy. The CDR3 protein is CASSVGGTPNYGYTF. At the DNA level, the sequence is TGTGCCAGCAGCGTAGGTGGCACCCCGAACTATGGCTACACCTTC.